The clone carrying this T cell receptor (beta chain) has a handful of counts. Its antigen remains unknown. The CDR3 covers 15 residues. In germline, CDR1 is SGHRS, CDR2 YFSETQ. Trimming left V 2 bases short and J 3 bases short, with 14 bases between. The data were obtained in a study of cytomegalovirus exposure and HLA in healthy donors. The study's findings and limits: Immune exposure data for these donors was limited to CMV serostatus.

A multiplex PCR was run with 60 Vbeta primers and 13 Jbeta primers. TCRdb's copy holds only in-frame clones and misses some; the assay was immunoSEQ multiplex PCR. The sample records some 220,000 clones, roughly 78% being singletons. The TCR comes from a boy under 18 in good health and CMV-seronegative. Sequencing used PBMCs. V is TRBV5-1 and J is TRBJ1-1; no clear D gene. The CDR3 nucleotides are TGCGCCAGCAGCTTAACGTTCCGGGTGGACACTGAAGCTTTCTTT. Protein sequence: CASSLTFRVDTEAFF.